The source of this T cell receptor beta chain is a study of cytomegalovirus exposure and HLA in healthy donors. Study-wide background: Earlier work reported around 110 million unique TCR beta sequences from 180 million or so T cells. Notes on the study in general: There were 150 to 200 TCR beta chains listed as cytomegalovirus-associated.

The CDR3 extends over 11 amino acids. Trimming stripped 9 bases from V and 4 bases from J, with 9 bases between. Germline V gives CDR1 MNHEY, CDR2 SVGAGI. Notes on this clone: Its antigen remains unidentified.

Vbeta (60) and Jbeta (13) primers were used in the PCR. Only in-frame clones appear in the TCRdb table, and some are missing; sequencing was by immunoSEQ multiplex PCR. The sample carries approximately 190,000 clones, about 81% recorded once. The chain links TRBV6-5 to TRBJ1-2; D unclear. The sample consisted of PBMCs. The TCR was taken from a woman younger than 35 in good health and CMV-seropositive. CDR3 amino acids: CASRRLYGYTF. Written as DNA, the CDR3 is TGTGCCAGTCGGAGGCTCTATGGCTACACCTTC.